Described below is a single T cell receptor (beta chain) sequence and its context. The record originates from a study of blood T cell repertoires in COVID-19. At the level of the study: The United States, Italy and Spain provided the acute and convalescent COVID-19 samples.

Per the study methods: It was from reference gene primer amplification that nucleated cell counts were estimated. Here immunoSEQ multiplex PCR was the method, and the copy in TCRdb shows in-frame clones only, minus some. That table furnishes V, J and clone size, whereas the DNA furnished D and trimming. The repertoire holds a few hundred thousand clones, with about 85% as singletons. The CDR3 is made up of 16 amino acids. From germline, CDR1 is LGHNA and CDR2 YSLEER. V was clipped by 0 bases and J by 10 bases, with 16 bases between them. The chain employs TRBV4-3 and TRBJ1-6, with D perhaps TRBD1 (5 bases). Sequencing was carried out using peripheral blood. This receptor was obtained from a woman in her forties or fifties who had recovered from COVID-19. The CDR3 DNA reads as TGCGCCAGCAGCCAAGATTTTGAGAGAAGGGGATCACCCCTCCACTTT. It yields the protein CASSQDFERRGSPLHF.